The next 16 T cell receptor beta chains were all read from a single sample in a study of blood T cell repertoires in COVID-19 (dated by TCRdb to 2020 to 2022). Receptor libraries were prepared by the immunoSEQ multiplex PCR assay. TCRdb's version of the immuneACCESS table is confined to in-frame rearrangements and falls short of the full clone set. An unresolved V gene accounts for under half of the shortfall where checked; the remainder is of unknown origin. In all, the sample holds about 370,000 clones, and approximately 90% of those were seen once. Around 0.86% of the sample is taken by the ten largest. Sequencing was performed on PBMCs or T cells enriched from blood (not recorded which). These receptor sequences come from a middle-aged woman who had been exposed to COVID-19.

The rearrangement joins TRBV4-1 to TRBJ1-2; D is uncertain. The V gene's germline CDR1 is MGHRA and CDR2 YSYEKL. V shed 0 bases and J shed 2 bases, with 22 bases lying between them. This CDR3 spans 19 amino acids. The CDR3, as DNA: TGCGCCAGCAGCCAAGAAGGAATAAACAGCTCGGATCACAACTATGGCTACACCTTC. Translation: CASSQEGINSSDHNYGYTF.

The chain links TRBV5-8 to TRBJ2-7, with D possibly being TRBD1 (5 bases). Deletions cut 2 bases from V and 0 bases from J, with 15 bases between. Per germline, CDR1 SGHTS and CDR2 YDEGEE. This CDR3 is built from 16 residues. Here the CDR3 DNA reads TGTGCCAGCAGCTTCTCTGGGGCAGTCGCCTCCTACGAGCAGTACTTC. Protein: CASSFSGAVASYEQYF.

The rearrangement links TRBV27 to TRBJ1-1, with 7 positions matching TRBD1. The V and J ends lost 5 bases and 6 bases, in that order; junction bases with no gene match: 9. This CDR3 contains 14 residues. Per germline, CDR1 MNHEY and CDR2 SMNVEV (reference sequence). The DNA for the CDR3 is TGTGCCAGCAGTGGCCAGGGGGGTCGGCCTGAAGCTTTCTTT. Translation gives CASSGQGGRPEAFF.

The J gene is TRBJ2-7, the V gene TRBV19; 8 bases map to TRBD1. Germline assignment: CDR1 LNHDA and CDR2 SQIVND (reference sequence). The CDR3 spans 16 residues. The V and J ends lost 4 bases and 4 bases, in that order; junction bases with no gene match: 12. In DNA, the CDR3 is TGTGCCAGTAGTAGTAGACCGGGACAGGAGGCATACGAGCAGTACTTC. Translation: CASSSRPGQEAYEQYF.

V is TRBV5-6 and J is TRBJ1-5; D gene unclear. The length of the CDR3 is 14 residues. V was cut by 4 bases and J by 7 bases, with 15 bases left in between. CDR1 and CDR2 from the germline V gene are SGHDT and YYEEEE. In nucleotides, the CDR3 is TGTGCCAGCAGCCTCAGTCGATTGAACCAGCCCCAGCATTTT. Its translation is CASSLSRLNQPQHF.

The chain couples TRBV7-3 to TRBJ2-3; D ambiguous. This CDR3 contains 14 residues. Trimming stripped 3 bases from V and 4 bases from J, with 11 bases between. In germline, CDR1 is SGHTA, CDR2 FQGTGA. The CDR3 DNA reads TGTGCCAGCAGCTTGAGACCAGCGTCAGATACGCAGTATTTT. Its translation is CASSLRPASDTQYF.

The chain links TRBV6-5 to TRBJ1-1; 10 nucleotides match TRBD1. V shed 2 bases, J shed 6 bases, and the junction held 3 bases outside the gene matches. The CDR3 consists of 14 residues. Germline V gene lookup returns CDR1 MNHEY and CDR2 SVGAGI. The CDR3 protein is CASSYRDRGSEAFF. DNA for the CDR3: TGTGCCAGCAGTTACAGGGACAGGGGTTCTGAAGCTTTCTTT.

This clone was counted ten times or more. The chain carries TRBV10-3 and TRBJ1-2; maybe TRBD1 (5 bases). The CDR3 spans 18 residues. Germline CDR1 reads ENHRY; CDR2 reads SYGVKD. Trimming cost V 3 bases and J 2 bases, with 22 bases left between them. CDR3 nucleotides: TGTGCCATCAGTGATTCCCCAGGAGACAGTAAGGGGAACTATGGCTACACCTTC. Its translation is CAISDSPGDSKGNYGYTF.

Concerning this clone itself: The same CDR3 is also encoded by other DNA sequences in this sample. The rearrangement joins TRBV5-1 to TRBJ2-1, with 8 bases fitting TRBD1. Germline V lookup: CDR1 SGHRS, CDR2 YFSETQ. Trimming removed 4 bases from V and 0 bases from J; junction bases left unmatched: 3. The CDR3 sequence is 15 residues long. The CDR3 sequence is CASSRGTGSYNEQFF. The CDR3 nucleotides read TGCGCCAGCAGCAGGGGGACAGGCTCCTACAATGAGCAGTTCTTC.

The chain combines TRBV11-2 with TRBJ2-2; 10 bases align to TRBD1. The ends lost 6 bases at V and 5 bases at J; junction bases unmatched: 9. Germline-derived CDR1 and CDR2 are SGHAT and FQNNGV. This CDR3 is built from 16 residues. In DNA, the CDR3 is TGTGCCAGCAGACGAGCTAGGACAGGGGGGACCGGGGAGCTGTTTTTT. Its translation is CASRRARTGGTGELFF.

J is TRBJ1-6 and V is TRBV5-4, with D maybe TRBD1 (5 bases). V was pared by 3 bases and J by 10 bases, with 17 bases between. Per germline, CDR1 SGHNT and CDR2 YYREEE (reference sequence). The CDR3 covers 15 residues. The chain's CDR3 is CASSSQGWGNSPLHF. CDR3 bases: TGTGCCAGCAGCTCTCAGGGTTGGGGTAACTCACCCCTCCACTTT. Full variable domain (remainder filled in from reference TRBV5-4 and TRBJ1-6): ETGVTQSPTHLIKTRGQQVTLRCSSQSGHNTVSWYQQALGQGPQFIFQYYREEENGRGNFPPRFSGLQFPNYSSELNVNALELDDSALYLCASSSQGWGNSPLHFGNGTRLTVT.

In DNA, the CDR3 is TGTGCCAGCTCACCACCCCTCATCCGCGGCTATGGCTACACCTTC. It translates to CASSPPLIRGYGYTF. This rearrangement joins TRBV18 to TRBJ1-2; D remains unclear. V gave up 0 bases and J gave up 4 bases, with 12 bases separating them. Germline values: CDR1 KGHSH, CDR2 LQKENI. CDR3 size: 15 residues.

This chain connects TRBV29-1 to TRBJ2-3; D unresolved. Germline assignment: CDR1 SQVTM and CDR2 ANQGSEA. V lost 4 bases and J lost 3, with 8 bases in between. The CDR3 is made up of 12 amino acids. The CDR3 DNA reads TGCAGCGTTGTGGAGTTAACAGATACGCAGTATTTT. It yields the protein CSVVELTDTQYF.

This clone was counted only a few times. CDR3 in amino acids: CASSLGDRISYEQYF. CDR3 nucleotide sequence: TGTGCCAGCAGCTTGGGGGACAGGATCTCCTACGAGCAGTACTTC. V and J are TRBV5-8 and TRBJ2-7; 8 nucleotides line up with TRBD1. V lost 0 bases to trimming and J lost 0 bases; unmatched junction nucleotides: 2. The CDR3 runs 15 residues. Germline assignment: CDR1 SGHTS and CDR2 YDEGEE. The full variable domain, with the rest looked up from reference TRBV5-8 and TRBJ2-7, is EAGVTQSPTHLIKTRGQQATLRCSPISGHTSVYWYQQALGLGLQFLLWYDEGEERNRGNFPPRFSGRQFPNYSSELNVNALELEDSALYLCASSLGDRISYEQYFGPGTRLTVT.

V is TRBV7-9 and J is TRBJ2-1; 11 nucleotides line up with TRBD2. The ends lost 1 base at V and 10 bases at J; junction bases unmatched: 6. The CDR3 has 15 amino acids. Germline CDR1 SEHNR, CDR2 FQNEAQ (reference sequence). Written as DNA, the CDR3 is TGTGCCAGCAGCTTAGTCGCTAGCGGGAGGCAGGAGCAGTTCTTC. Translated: CASSLVASGRQEQFF.

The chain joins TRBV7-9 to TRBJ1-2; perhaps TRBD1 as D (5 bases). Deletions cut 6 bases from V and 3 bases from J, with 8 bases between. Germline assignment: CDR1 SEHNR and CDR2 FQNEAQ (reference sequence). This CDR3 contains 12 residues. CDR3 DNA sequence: TGTGCCAGCAGGGGGCGAGACTATGGCTACACCTTC. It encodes CASRGRDYGYTF.